The next 26 T cell receptor beta chains were all read from a single sample in a study of blood T cells in healthy people across ages. The second PCR ran about 6 to 12 cycles with a sample-barcoded 5' primer and J-beta primers. TCRdb re-called the 5' RACE reads with MiXCR, one entry per CDR3 protein. This sample yields roughly 500,000 distinct CDR3 sequences, of which 25% to 30% are seen a single time; around 18% belongs to the top ten. The sequenced sample consisted of blood. The receptors here all came from a woman in her 70s in good health.

In its sample, this clonotype was seen a few times. The junction shows a germline mismatch at one end, possibly a read error. This chain joins TRBV12-3 or TRBV12-4 and TRBJ2-2; TRBD2 matches at 7 bases. There are 14 residues in the CDR3. CDR3 sequence reads: CASSLGGTTRELFF. The DNA of the CDR3 is TGTGCCAGCAGTTTGGGAGGGACCACCAGGGAGCTGTTTTTT.

V is TRBV20-1 and J is TRBJ1-5, with 12 bases matching TRBD1. The V gene's germline CDR1 is DFQATT and CDR2 SNEGSKA (reference sequence). V lost 6 bases to trimming and J lost 6 bases; unmatched junction nucleotides: 9. The CDR3 totals 15 residues. CDR3 nucleotide sequence: TGCAGTGCCCATCCCGGGACAGGGGGCAGTCAGCCCCAGCATTTT. Its translation is CSAHPGTGGSQPQHF.

The chain employs TRBV6-5 and TRBJ2-1; no reliable D call. Germline loops: CDR1 MNHEY, CDR2 SVGAGI. V was shortened by 8 bases and J by 9 bases, with 17 bases between the two germline ends. CDR3 length: 13 amino acids. The CDR3 DNA sequence: TGTGCCAGCTCTCAAAAGGCTATCACTGAGCAGTTCTTC. This gives the protein CASSQKAITEQFF.

A few counts support this clonotype. The chain carries TRBV7-8 and TRBJ1-4, with D hard to call. Per the germline V gene, CDR1 is SGHVS and CDR2 is FQNEAQ. V dropped 0 bases and J dropped 8 bases, with 10 bases sitting between them. CDR3 length: 14 amino acids. Here the CDR3 reads CASSLARSREKLFF. The CDR3, as DNA: TGTGCCAGCAGCTTAGCGCGTTCCCGGGAAAAACTGTTTTTT.

The chain carries TRBV5-1 and TRBJ2-1, with a tentative D call TRBD2 (5 bases). V dropped 3 bases and J dropped 8 bases, with 12 bases sitting between them. Germline V gives CDR1 SGHRS, CDR2 YFSETQ. The CDR3 length is 13 residues. The CDR3, as DNA: TGCGCCAGCAGCTCCCGTTTGGGAGATGAGCAGTTCTTC. Translating gives CASSSRLGDEQFF.

V is TRBV4-2 and J is TRBJ1-4; D remains unclear. Trimming cost V 4 bases and J 0 bases, with 12 bases left between them. Germline V gene data show CDR1 as LGHNA and CDR2 as YNFKEQ. The CDR3 spans 16 residues. DNA of the CDR3: TGTGCCAGCAGCCGAGATTACTCTGCAACTAATGAAAAACTGTTTTTT. Its translation: CASSRDYSATNEKLFF.

This clonotype showed up just a few times. V and J are TRBV6-2 or TRBV6-3 and TRBJ2-7; a weak D match, TRBD1 (6 bases). Germline V gene lookup returns CDR1 MNHEY and CDR2 SVGEGT. The CDR3 length is 15 residues. Trimming removed 6 bases from V and 2 bases from J, with 17 bases in between. The CDR3 coding sequence is TGTGCCAGCAGGGACGGACAGTTACGCACCTACGAGCAGTACTTC. Its protein is CASRDGQLRTYEQYF.

The rearrangement uses TRBV7-2 and TRBJ2-7; unclear D gene. The J call is in doubt because the DNA end fits TRBJ2-1 better. The CDR3 sequence is 11 residues long. Germline loops: CDR1 SGHTA, CDR2 FQGNSA. CDR3 residues: CASNDGYEQFF. The CDR3 region has the DNA TGTGCCAGCAACGACGGGTATGAGCAGTTCTTC.

The chain joins TRBV6-2 or TRBV6-3 to TRBJ1-1; D unresolved. The CDR3 consists of 12 residues. V was cut by 3 bases and J by 8 bases, with 10 bases left in between. Germline loops: CDR1 MNHEY, CDR2 SVGEGT. The CDR3 spells CASSYSSSEAFF. CDR3 nucleotide sequence: TGTGCCAGCAGTTATTCCTCATCCGAAGCTTTCTTT.

The chain is built from TRBV4-3 and TRBJ2-5; 7 bases agree with TRBD1. The DNA matches TRBJ2-1 better at its end, which makes the J call doubtful. CDR1 and CDR2 from the germline V gene are LGHNA and YSLEER. The CDR3 consists of 14 residues. The CDR3 bases are TGCGCCAGCAGCCGCTTCACAGGGGCCAATGAGCAGTTCTTC. It is translated as CASSRFTGANEQFF.

This clonotype appeared a few times. The V call is TRBV24-1, the J call TRBJ2-6; possibly TRBD1 for D (6 bases). CDR1 is KGHDR and CDR2 is SFDVKD in the germline V gene. The CDR3 covers 16 residues. Trimming removed 3 bases at V and 2 bases at J, with 10 bases between. The CDR3 sequence: CATSDPTGTGANVLTF. The CDR3 coding sequence is TGTGCCACCAGTGATCCGACAGGTACTGGGGCCAACGTCCTGACTTTC.

The genes are TRBV6-1 and TRBJ1-6; TRBD1 matches 8 bases. Per germline, CDR1 MNHNS and CDR2 SASEGT. This CDR3 region has 16 residues. V was clipped by 1 base and J by 6 bases; unmatched bases: 5. The CDR3 loop is CASSEEGGQANSPLHF. The CDR3 nucleotides read TGTGCCAGCAGTGAAGAAGGGGGACAGGCTAATTCACCCCTCCACTTT.

About this clonotype: Just one base apart from a much larger clone, this may be a read error. The chain joins TRBV7-2 to TRBJ1-2; D may be TRBD1 (5 bases). Trimming cost V 0 bases and J 12 bases, with 14 bases left between them. This CDR3 is 13 amino acids long. Germline lookup yields CDR1 SGHTA and CDR2 FQGNSA. CDR3 nucleotides: TGTGCCAGCAGCTTAGCCTGGGGGTCACTCCACACCTTC. It is translated as CASSLAWGSLHTF.

This clonotype was counted a few times. V usage is TRBV20-1 and J usage is TRBJ2-2; tentatively, D is TRBD1 (5 bases). The V and J ends lost 0 bases and 6 bases respectively, with 14 bases between them. From germline, CDR1 is DFQATT and CDR2 SNEGSKA (reference sequence). The CDR3 is made up of 15 amino acids. The DNA of the CDR3 is TGCAGTGCTAGAGATTCCAGGGCAGCGCCCGGGGAGCTGTTTTTT. It specifies CSARDSRAAPGELFF.

The gene calls are TRBV18 and TRBJ1-1, with 12 bases that match TRBD1. Germline trimming cut 2 bases from V and 4 bases from J; bases unmatched to any gene: 5. This CDR3 contains 16 residues. The germline V gene has CDR1 KGHSH and CDR2 LQKENI. The CDR3 spells CASSPGTGGLGTEAFF. The CDR3 region has the DNA TGTGCCAGCTCACCAGGGACAGGGGGCCTAGGCACTGAAGCTTTCTTT. Looking up the rest from reference TRBV18 and TRBJ1-1 gives the full variable domain: NAGVMQNPRHLVRRRGQEARLRCSPMKGHSHVYWYRQLPEEGLKFMVYLQKENIIDESGMPKERFSAEFPKEGPSILRIQQVVRGDSAAYFCASSPGTGGLGTEAFFGQGTRLTVV.

This clonotype was detected only a few times. The V and J genes are TRBV3-1 and TRBJ2-7; D is undetermined. Trimming removed 2 bases from V and 3 bases from J, with 17 bases in between. Germline values: CDR1 LGHDT, CDR2 YNNKEL (reference sequence). The CDR3 has 16 amino acids. The CDR3 spells CASSQSWAVPYYEQYF. As DNA, the CDR3 is TGTGCCAGCAGCCAATCATGGGCGGTGCCCTACTACGAGCAGTACTTC.

This rearrangement joins TRBV7-3 to TRBJ2-7; the D gene is possibly TRBD2 (6 bases). V lost 5 bases, J lost 6 bases, and 14 bases lay in between. CDR3 size: 13 residues. CDR1 and CDR2 (germline): SGHTA, FQGTGA. The DNA for the CDR3 is TGTGCCAGCAGCCGGAGCATCGGGGGCGAGCAGTACTTC. Translated, it gives CASSRSIGGEQYF.

In its sample, this clonotype was seen a few times. One end of the junction fails to match germline, which may point to a read error. CDR3 protein: CASSLGGDSQFTYEQHF. In DNA, the CDR3 is TGTGCCAGCAGCTTAGGGGGGGACAGCCAATTCACCTACGAGCAGCACTTC. The chain is built from TRBV7-9 and TRBJ2-7; tentatively, D is TRBD1 (7 bases). The length of the CDR3 is 17 residues. Germline V gene data show CDR1 as SEHNR and CDR2 as FQNEAQ (reference sequence).

The chain has TRBV3-1 and TRBJ1-5; D is uncertain. The CDR3 length is 16 residues. Trimming took 0 bases from V and 5 from J, leaving 14 bases between them. Germline CDR1 LGHDT, CDR2 YNNKEL (reference sequence). CDR3 sequence: CASSQEGGGGHQPQHF. For the CDR3, the DNA is TGTGCCAGCAGCCAAGAGGGAGGAGGAGGGCATCAGCCCCAGCATTTT.

This clonotype showed up just a few times. The rearrangement joins TRBV5-6 to TRBJ2-6, with D perhaps TRBD1 (6 bases). Between the trimmed V and J ends, which lost 0 bases and 7 bases, there was a span of 14 bases. This CDR3 contains 16 residues. Germline V lookup: CDR1 SGHDT, CDR2 YYEEEE. The CDR3 loop is CASSLELGGKANVLTF. The CDR3 DNA sequence: TGTGCCAGCAGCTTGGAACTAGGGGGTAAAGCCAACGTCCTGACTTTC. The entire variable domain, with the rest obtained from reference TRBV5-6 and TRBJ2-6, is as follows: DAGVTQSPTHLIKTRGQQVTLRCSPKSGHDTVSWYQQALGQGPQFIFQYYEEEERQRGNFPDRFSGHQFPNYSSELNVNALLLGDSALYLCASSLELGGKANVLTFGAGSRLTVL.

In its sample, this clonotype was seen a few times. This chain connects TRBV2 to TRBJ2-1, with 7 bases identical to TRBD2. Germline loops: CDR1 SNHLY, CDR2 FYNNEI. After removal of 6 bases from V and 0 bases from J, the junction contained 5 bases not matched to a gene. CDR3 length: 15 residues. Written as DNA, the CDR3 is TGTGCCAGCAGCACCGGGACTACCTCCTACAATGAGCAGTTCTTC. It specifies CASSTGTTSYNEQFF.

Written as DNA, the CDR3 is TGTGCCAGCAGCATGACAGCTTATGGTGAAAAACTGTTTTTT. Amino acids: CASSMTAYGEKLFF. J is TRBJ1-4 and V is TRBV7-2; D is perhaps TRBD1 (5 bases). CDR3 length equals 14 residues. The V and J ends lost 5 bases and 7 bases respectively, with 14 bases between them. Germline V gene lookup returns CDR1 SGHTA and CDR2 FQGNSA.

The J gene is TRBJ2-1, the V gene TRBV4-2; the match to TRBD2 covers 13 bases. Per the germline V gene, CDR1 is LGHNA and CDR2 is YNFKEQ. The CDR3 runs to 16 residues. V trimming: 4 bases; J trimming: 3 bases; junction bases outside the gene matches: 3. CDR3 sequence: CASSPGTSGNYNEQFF. The CDR3 region has the DNA TGTGCCAGCAGCCCCGGGACTAGCGGGAACTACAATGAGCAGTTCTTC.

The rearrangement uses TRBV7-9 and TRBJ1-3; D gene unclear. Germline V gene lookup returns CDR1 SEHNR and CDR2 FQNEAQ (reference sequence). The CDR3 has 15 amino acids. V gave up 0 bases and J gave up 4 bases, with 10 bases separating them. CDR3 residues: CASSLALPDGNTIYF. The CDR3 nucleotides read TGTGCCAGCAGCTTAGCGCTGCCGGACGGAAACACCATATATTTT. Based on the CDR3 plus reference TRBV7-9 and TRBJ1-3, the full variable domain is DTGVSQNPRHKITKRGQNVTFRCDPISEHNRLYWYRQTLGQGPEFLTYFQNEAQLEKSRLLSDRFSAERPKGSFSTLEIQRTEQGDSAMYLCASSLALPDGNTIYFGEGSWLTVV.

This chain joins TRBV6-6 and TRBJ1-4, with no clear D. This CDR3 is 11 amino acids long. Trimming stripped 11 bases from V and 13 bases from J, with 17 bases between. The germline V gene encodes CDR1 MNHNY and CDR2 SVGAGI (reference sequence). This chain's CDR3 is CAVVNAWGLFF. The DNA for the CDR3 is TGTGCCGTCGTCAACGCGTGGGGACTGTTTTTT.

The sample holds a few counts of this clonotype. The chain is built from TRBV27 and TRBJ1-1; D is ambiguous. The CDR3 totals 15 residues. Germline assignment: CDR1 MNHEY and CDR2 SMNVEV (reference sequence). V lost 5 bases and J lost 2, with 15 bases in between. The chain's CDR3 is CASSPWSGDNTEAFF. The CDR3 nucleotides are TGTGCCAGCAGTCCCTGGTCAGGCGACAACACTGAAGCTTTCTTT.